These 30 T cell receptor beta chains were sequenced from one sample in a study of post-analysis software for immune sequencing data. These receptors are not linked to any known antigen. Study-level findings and limits: In patients, about 5 TRBV segments were more frequent than in controls, with TRBV5-6, TRBV5-1 and TRBV20-1 among them.

Included in the TCR beta cDNA libraries were unique molecular identifiers. TCRdb ran MiXCR on the PCR reads and lists one entry per CDR3 protein. Of about 570,000 distinct CDR3 sequences listed, roughly 34% are singletons. Sequencing was done on a sample of blood. These receptor sequences come from a girl under 18 with multiple sclerosis.

The chain combines TRBV15 with TRBJ2-1; TRBD2 agrees at 9 bases. With V trimmed by 8 bases and J by 7 bases, 12 bases remained unmatched. This CDR3 is 15 amino acids long. In germline, CDR1 is LNHNV, CDR2 YYDKDF (reference sequence). The CDR3 region is CATHKRGAGGNEQFF. The CDR3 DNA is TGTGCCACCCATAAGCGGGGGGCGGGTGGAAATGAGCAGTTCTTC.

The rearrangement links TRBV4-1 to TRBJ1-1; D gene ambiguous. V was pared by 0 bases and J by 7 bases, with 12 bases between. Germline V gene lookup returns CDR1 MGHRA and CDR2 YSYEKL. This CDR3 region has 14 residues. The CDR3 loop is CASSQDQEGFEAFF. In DNA form, the CDR3 reads TGCGCCAGCAGCCAAGATCAGGAGGGTTTTGAAGCTTTCTTT.

The CDR3 spells CASSLVIRGPMGEQYF. In DNA form, the CDR3 reads TGTGCCAGCAGCCTAGTAATTAGGGGGCCGATGGGTGAGCAGTACTTC. V usage is TRBV9 and J usage is TRBJ2-5; 7 bases map to TRBD1. In germline, CDR1 is SGDLS, CDR2 YYNGEE. The V segment lost 4 bases and the J segment 11 bases; nucleotides outside the gene matches: 20. The CDR3 is made up of 16 amino acids.

The chain is built from TRBV20-1 and TRBJ1-5; no clear D gene. The CDR3 has 14 residues. Germline CDR1 is DFQATT and CDR2 is SNEGSKA (reference sequence). Trimming removed 3 bases from V and 2 bases from J, with 11 bases in between. The DNA of the CDR3 is TGCAGTGCTAGTGTAGGGATTGGCAATCAGCCCCAGCATTTT. This translates into CSASVGIGNQPQHF.

This clonotype has just a few counts. The V and J genes are TRBV15 and TRBJ2-1; perhaps TRBD2 as D (6 bases). CDR3 length: 13 residues. Germline CDR1 reads LNHNV; CDR2 reads YYDKDF (reference sequence). Trimming shortened V by 6 bases and J by 7 bases, and 13 bases separated the two germline ends. As DNA, the CDR3 is TGTGCCACCAGGGAACCTGGGGGGAATGAGCAGTTCTTC. Protein product: CATREPGGNEQFF.

The V and J genes are TRBV21-1 and TRBJ1-4; the table assigns TRBD1, which was not confirmed against the DNA. TRBV21-1 is a pseudogene. This CDR3 is built from 15 residues. The CDR3 region is CASSKVVRGREKLFF. Written as DNA, the CDR3 is TGTGCCAGCAGCAAAGTAGTTAGGGGGCGTGAAAAACTGTTTTTT.

V is TRBV4-1 and J is TRBJ1-2; TRBD1 aligns across 7 bases. CDR3 size: 13 residues. Looked up from germline, CDR1 is MGHRA and CDR2 is YSYEKL. V gave up 4 bases and J gave up 6 bases; unmatched junction bases: 5. The CDR3 reads CASSPLTGNGYTF. In DNA form, the CDR3 reads TGCGCCAGCAGCCCCTTGACAGGGAATGGCTACACCTTC.

The V gene is TRBV7-9, the J gene TRBJ1-2; 12 bases fit TRBD1. Trimming cost V 5 bases and J 6 bases; bases outside gene matches: 7. Germline-derived CDR1 and CDR2 are SEHNR and FQNEAQ (reference sequence). The CDR3 runs 15 residues. The CDR3 nucleotides read TGTGCCAGCAGCCCCGGGACAGGGGGCGTGAATGGCTACACCTTC. Amino acid sequence: CASSPGTGGVNGYTF. Variable domain in full (rest from reference TRBV7-9 and TRBJ1-2): DTGVSQNPRHKITKRGQNVTFRCDPISEHNRLYWYRQTLGQGPEFLTYFQNEAQLEKSRLLSDRFSAERPKGSFSTLEIQRTEQGDSAMYLCASSPGTGGVNGYTFGSGTRLTVV.

The chain couples TRBV11-2 to TRBJ1-2, with 7 nucleotides matching TRBD1. The germline gives CDR1 SGHAT, CDR2 FQNNGV. The J segment lost 7 bases and the V segment lost 5 bases, leaving 13 bases of the junction unmatched. The CDR3 is 15 residues long. The DNA for the CDR3 is TGTGCCAGCAGCGCCGGAAGGGGGCGCTGGTTTGGCTACACCTTC. Translation: CASSAGRGRWFGYTF.

The table lists this clonotype with many counts. The chain combines TRBV29-1 with TRBJ2-5; no clear D. CDR3 size: 13 residues. The V end was cut by 4 bases, the J end by 5 bases, with 14 bases between. Germline CDR1 and CDR2: SQVTM and ANQGSEA. This chain's CDR3 is CSVADVAAETQYF. The CDR3 DNA follows: TGCAGCGTTGCCGATGTGGCGGCCGAGACCCAGTACTTC.

This clonotype appeared a few times. CDR3 DNA sequence: TGTGCCAGCTCACCAAAGGGGCAGGCAATCTACAATGAGCAGTTCTTC. Translated: CASSPKGQAIYNEQFF. The chain joins TRBV18 to TRBJ2-1; TRBD1 is a possible D gene (5 bases). The CDR3 totals 16 residues. Germline-derived CDR1 and CDR2 are KGHSH and LQKENI. V dropped 2 bases and J dropped 3 bases, with 14 bases sitting between them.

As to this clonotype: Since a much larger clone is just one base distant, this may be a read error. V usage is TRBV9 and J usage is TRBJ2-1; D unclear. Germline CDR1 SGDLS, CDR2 YYNGEE. The CDR3 spans 14 residues. CDR3 in DNA: TGTGCCGGCAGCGTAGCTGAATCCGGGTATGAGCAGTTCTTC. It translates to CAGSVAESGYEQFF.

J is TRBJ2-5 and V is TRBV11-2; the match to TRBD2 covers 9 bases. Germline values: CDR1 SGHAT, CDR2 FQNNGV. Germline trimming cut 1 base from V and 2 bases from J; bases unmatched to any gene: 14. CDR3 length equals 19 residues. Here the CDR3 reads CASSLVGFSLAGTQETQYF. The CDR3 DNA sequence: TGTGCCAGCAGCTTAGTTGGCTTCTCGCTAGCGGGGACTCAAGAGACCCAGTACTTC.

The chain carries TRBV15 and TRBJ1-1, with D uncertain. The CDR3 spans 17 residues. From germline, CDR1 is LNHNV and CDR2 YYDKDF (reference sequence). Trimming cost V 1 base and J 1 base, with 16 bases left between them. CDR3 protein: CATSRAGPFKRNTEAFF. CDR3 DNA sequence: TGTGCCACCAGCAGAGCAGGACCGTTCAAACGGAACACTGAAGCTTTCTTT.

The gene calls are TRBV20-1 and TRBJ2-5, with D hard to call. The V gene's germline CDR1 is DFQATT and CDR2 SNEGSKA (reference sequence). V dropped 4 bases and J dropped 3 bases, with 12 bases sitting between them. The CDR3 contains 13 residues. Here the CDR3 DNA reads TGCAGTGCTACCGGGCCGAACGAAGAGACCCAGTACTTC. This sequence encodes CSATGPNEETQYF.

The J gene is TRBJ1-5, the V gene TRBV12-3 or TRBV12-4, with 8 bases lining up with TRBD1. The CDR3 covers 18 residues. V shed 6 bases, J shed 2 bases, and the junction held 15 bases outside the gene matches. The CDR3 DNA is TGTGCCAGCAGCCCCGGACAGGGCCCCTATTTTGGCAATCAGCCCCAGCATTTT. It encodes CASSPGQGPYFGNQPQHF.

The rearrangement uses TRBV20-1 and TRBJ2-4; 9 positions match TRBD1. The germline gives CDR1 DFQATT, CDR2 SNEGSKA (reference sequence). Germline trimming cut 0 bases from V and 8 bases from J; bases unmatched to any gene: 8. The CDR3 covers 15 residues. The CDR3 nucleotides are TGCAGTGCTAGAGATATGACAGGGGGAGGGGACATTCAGTACTTC. Translated: CSARDMTGGGDIQYF.

This clonotype was seen only a few times. The rearrangement joins TRBV6-5 to TRBJ2-1; 7 positions match TRBD1. Germline-derived CDR1 and CDR2 are MNHEY and SVGAGI. This CDR3 spans 18 amino acids. V trimming: 0 bases; J trimming: 1 base; junction bases outside the gene matches: 9. The CDR3 region has the DNA TGTGCCAGCAGTTACTCGATTCCAGGGGGAAGTTCCTACAATGAGCAGTTCTTC. It codes for CASSYSIPGGSSYNEQFF.

The chain employs TRBV5-1 and TRBJ2-5; TRBD1 might be the D (5 bases). The CDR3 sequence is 16 residues long. Germline V gene sequence: CDR1 SGHRS, CDR2 YFSETQ. Trimming removed 0 bases at V and 1 base at J, with 13 bases between. CDR3 sequence: CASSLGARATQETQYF. CDR3 in DNA: TGCGCCAGCAGCTTGGGTGCCAGGGCGACCCAAGAGACCCAGTACTTC.

The gene calls are TRBV10-2 and TRBJ2-3, with D unresolved. CDR1 and CDR2 (germline): WSHSY, SAAADI. This CDR3 region has 13 residues. Trimming shortened V by 7 bases and J by 2 bases, and 10 bases separated the two germline ends. CDR3 coding DNA: TGCGCCAGCACCGCGATTTTCACAGATACGCAGTATTTT. The encoded protein is CASTAIFTDTQYF.

V and J are TRBV6-1 and TRBJ2-7; D call uncertain. This CDR3 spans 14 amino acids. V was cut by 1 base and J by 5 bases, with 12 bases left in between. CDR1 MNHNS and CDR2 SASEGT come from the germline V gene. The CDR3 nucleotides read TGTGCCAGCAGTGAAGTTCCAGCGTCGAACGAGCAGTACTTC. Protein sequence: CASSEVPASNEQYF.

The genes are TRBV6-5 and TRBJ2-3; either TRBD1 or TRBD2 may supply D (6 bases each). This CDR3 has 14 residues. Germline CDR1 MNHEY, CDR2 SVGAGI. Deletions cut 7 bases from V and 4 bases from J, with 15 bases between. CDR3 in amino acids: CASTQGRGADTQYF. The CDR3, as DNA: TGTGCCAGCACCCAGGGAAGGGGGGCAGATACGCAGTATTTT.

The genes are TRBV20-1 and TRBJ1-5, with D unresolved. Trimming cost V 0 bases and J 5 bases, with 11 bases left between them. The germline V gene encodes CDR1 DFQATT and CDR2 SNEGSKA (reference sequence). This CDR3 is built from 14 residues. DNA for the CDR3: TGCAGTGCTAGAGAGGGCCGGGTGGATCAGCCCCAGCATTTT. Protein: CSAREGRVDQPQHF.

The gene calls are TRBV29-1 and TRBJ2-6; 9 nucleotides line up with TRBD1. This CDR3 is built from 17 residues. The V gene's germline CDR1 is SQVTM and CDR2 ANQGSEA. Trimming cost V 6 bases and J 4 bases; bases outside gene matches: 13. The CDR3 is CSVWGTGRTSGANVLTF. In DNA form, the CDR3 reads TGCAGCGTCTGGGGGACAGGGAGGACCTCCGGGGCCAACGTCCTGACTTTC.

This sequence joins TRBV4-1 and TRBJ2-5, with TRBD2 identical over 9 bases. With V trimmed by 0 bases and J by 5 bases, 7 bases remained unmatched. The CDR3 sequence is 16 residues long. Germline loops: CDR1 MGHRA, CDR2 YSYEKL. The CDR3 sequence: CASSQEVAGGPETQYF. The CDR3 DNA follows: TGCGCCAGCAGCCAAGAAGTCGCGGGGGGGCCGGAGACCCAGTACTTC.

This clonotype has just a few counts. J is TRBJ2-1 and V is TRBV20-1; D is possibly TRBD2 (6 bases). Germline-derived CDR1 and CDR2 are DFQATT and SNEGSKA (reference sequence). V was clipped by 5 bases and J by 7 bases, with 18 bases between them. The CDR3 is 14 residues long. The DNA for the CDR3 is TGCAGTGCTTTAAGCGGGCGCAGCTTGAATGAGCAGTTCTTC. Translating gives CSALSGRSLNEQFF.

The chain has TRBV27 and TRBJ1-2; D is unresolved. V gave up 2 bases and J gave up 6 bases, with 13 bases separating them. CDR3 length equals 14 residues. CDR1 is MNHEY, CDR2 SMNVEV, per germline (reference sequence). This chain's CDR3 is CASSLTRTPNGYTF. The DNA of the CDR3 is TGTGCCAGCAGTTTAACCAGGACCCCCAATGGCTACACCTTC.

This clonotype appeared a few times. This chain connects TRBV12-3 or TRBV12-4 to TRBJ1-6, with TRBD1 as a possible D gene (6 bases). Trimming removed 3 bases at V and 7 bases at J, with 13 bases between. This CDR3 spans 15 amino acids. The CDR3: CASSFTGLVNSPLHF. CDR3 coding DNA: TGTGCCAGCAGTTTTACAGGGTTGGTGAATTCACCCCTCCACTTT.

The CDR3 DNA follows: TGCGCCAGCAGCATTAGCGGGGCCACCTACGAGCAGTACTTC. Protein sequence: CASSISGATYEQYF. The V call is TRBV5-1, the J call TRBJ2-7; 8 nucleotides line up with TRBD2. Germline CDR1 reads SGHRS; CDR2 reads YFSETQ. After removal of 4 bases from V and 2 bases from J, the junction contained 5 bases not matched to a gene. The CDR3 is made up of 14 amino acids.

The table lists this clonotype with a count of one. J is TRBJ1-5 and V is TRBV12-3 or TRBV12-4; 9 bases match TRBD1. This CDR3 contains 14 residues. The trim removed 7 bases at V and 6 bases at J, leaving 7 bases unmatched. In nucleotides, the CDR3 is TGTGCCAGCACCAAACAGGGGGCTCTTCAGCCCCAGCATTTT. Residues: CASTKQGALQPQHF.